These 8 T cell receptor beta chains were sequenced from one sample in a study of cytomegalovirus exposure and HLA in healthy donors (dated by TCRdb to about 2017). Libraries were prepared through the immunoSEQ multiplex PCR assay. For the multiplex PCR, a mixture combining 60 forward primers for TCR Vbeta segments and 13 reverse primers for TCR Jbeta segments was used. Entries here come from immuneACCESS through TCRdb and include only in-frame sequences with V and J called. Some clones fail to appear in such tables; in the studies checked, an unresolved V gene covers under half of the shortfall, and the cause of the remainder is unknown. The sample table contains 180,000 or so clones; only one count was recorded for 75% to 85% of them. The top ten hold 5.5% to 7.5% of the sample. Source material: PBMCs. These receptors came from a woman aged 45-65 years in good health and CMV-seropositive.

This clone appeared a few times. This chain links TRBV28 with TRBJ2-3; D is ambiguous. The CDR3 has 13 residues. Germline V gene sequence: CDR1 MDHEN, CDR2 SYDVKM. V was cut by 3 bases and J by 6 bases, with 10 bases left in between. As DNA, the CDR3 is TGTGCCAGCAGTTTGTCGGGTGCGGATACGCAGTATTTT. This translates into CASSLSGADTQYF.

V gene TRBV15 combines with J gene TRBJ1-2; D not resolved. Germline V gene data show CDR1 as LNHNV and CDR2 as YYDKDF (reference sequence). This CDR3 has 18 residues. The ends were cut back, 0 bases at V and 4 bases at J, with 21 bases in the middle. Written as DNA, the CDR3 is TGTGCCACCAGCAGAGATAGAGGTGGGCGGGGAGGTGGCTATGGCTACACCTTC. This encodes CATSRDRGGRGGGYGYTF.

This clone was observed a handful of times. The rearrangement links TRBV4-1 to TRBJ2-2; 7 bases fit TRBD1. Germline V gives CDR1 MGHRA, CDR2 YSYEKL. The CDR3 has 16 residues. Trimming removed 5 bases from V and 0 bases from J; junction bases left unmatched: 6. The chain's CDR3 is CASSEVQGPNTGELFF. The CDR3 nucleotides are TGCGCCAGCAGCGAAGTACAGGGGCCGAACACCGGGGAGCTGTTTTTT.

This clone was seen only a few times. The rearrangement joins TRBV7-2 to TRBJ2-2, with TRBD2 as a possible D gene (6 bases). The CDR3 length is 16 residues. Germline values: CDR1 SGHTA, CDR2 FQGNSA. The V and J ends lost 1 base and 0 bases respectively, with 9 bases between them. As DNA, the CDR3 is TGTGCCAGCAGCTTAGTGGGGGGAGCGAACACCGGGGAGCTGTTTTTT. It is translated as CASSLVGGANTGELFF.

The gene calls are TRBV18 and TRBJ2-7, with 10 positions matching TRBD2. The trim removed 3 bases at V and 6 bases at J, leaving 17 bases unmatched. Germline V gene data show CDR1 as KGHSH and CDR2 as LQKENI. The CDR3 runs to 18 residues. The CDR3 sequence: CASSPLGVATSGSTEQYF. CDR3 bases: TGTGCCAGCTCACCCCTAGGTGTAGCGACTAGCGGGTCTACCGAGCAGTACTTC.

The rearrangement joins TRBV28 to TRBJ1-1, with D hard to call. CDR1 and CDR2 (germline): MDHEN, SYDVKM. Trimming removed 2 bases at V and 4 bases at J, with 17 bases between. The CDR3 has 16 amino acids. CDR3 nucleotide sequence: TGTGCCAGCAGTTTACGGGGATCGAGGGTTGGCACTGAAGCTTTCTTT. As protein: CASSLRGSRVGTEAFF.

The V gene is TRBV5-1, the J gene TRBJ1-4; TRBD1 aligns across 10 bases. J lost 2 bases, V lost 2 bases, and 18 bases had no gene match. The CDR3 contains 21 residues. The germline CDR1 and CDR2 sequences are SGHRS and YFSETQ. CDR3 sequence reads: CASSLFTTSGTGASTNEKLFF. For the CDR3, the DNA is TGCGCCAGCAGCTTATTCACAACTTCCGGGACAGGGGCCTCCACTAATGAAAAACTGTTTTTT.

The chain employs TRBV6-1 and TRBJ2-1, with TRBD2 matching 12 bases. The V and J ends lost 2 bases and 1 base, in that order; junction bases with no gene match: 3. Germline loops: CDR1 MNHNS, CDR2 SASEGT. CDR3 length: 17 amino acids. The CDR3 reads CASSELAGGPSYNEQFF. The CDR3 nucleotides are TGTGCCAGCAGTGAACTAGCGGGGGGGCCATCCTACAATGAGCAGTTCTTC.